These T cell receptor beta chains were read from a single sample in a study of graft-versus-host responses after intestinal transplantation. Repertoires were generated with immunoSEQ multiplex PCR, while TCRdb's copy carries only in-frame clones and drops some. Of some 120,000 clones listed, less than 95% are singletons. These receptors have no identified antigens. The source was unstimulated CD4+ T cells sorted from spleen or lymph node cells, collected before intestinal transplant. Receptors originate from a human donor who received an intestinal transplant. Each CDR3 is given with its conserved first and last residue. D genes are given only for firm matches. Rows give clone size only sometimes, using once, few, many, or a class for an expanded clone.

>TRBJ1-3|TRBV18|.|.
CASSPGSPGTGNTIYF
TGTGCCAGCTCACCCGGGTCCCCGGGGACTGGAAACACCATATATTTT
>TRBJ1-5|TRBV29-1|.|TRBD1
CSATLSGTGGQPQHF
TGCAGCGCCACTCTTTCCGGGACAGGGGGTCAGCCCCAGCATTTT
>TRBJ2-1|TRBV6-5|.|.
CASSYSWLSREQFF
TGTGCCAGCAGTTACAGCTGGTTGTCGAGAGAGCAGTTCTTC
>TRBJ2-1|TRBV6-1|.|.
CASSEAIGVSSYNEQFF
TGTGCCAGCAGTGAAGCGATTGGTGTCAGCTCCTACAATGAGCAGTTCTTC
>TRBJ1-2|TRBV5-6|.|TRBD1
CASSLRTGSYGYTF
TGTGCCAGCAGCCTTCGGACAGGGTCCTATGGCTACACCTTC
>TRBJ1-2|TRBV9|.|TRBD1
CASSVKRQTGPLVSYGYTF
TGTGCCAGCAGCGTCAAGCGGCAGACAGGGCCATTGGTTAGCTATGGCTACACCTTC
>TRBJ1-1|TRBV5-8|.|.
CASSLRALTRGAEAFF
TGTGCCAGCAGCTTGAGGGCCCTGACCAGGGGCGCTGAAGCTTTCTTT
>TRBJ1-2|TRBV10-3|.|TRBD1
CAISESGTGGGYTF
TGTGCCATCAGTGAGTCCGGGACAGGGGGCGGCTACACCTTC
>TRBJ1-1|TRBV11-2|once|.
CASSLGGWGTEAFF
TGTGCCAGCAGCTTGGGGGGATGGGGAACTGAAGCTTTCTTT
>TRBJ2-7|TRBV28|.|.
CASSLGGADSYEQYF
TGTGCCAGCAGTTTAGGGGGGGCGGATTCCTACGAGCAGTACTTC
>TRBJ2-1|TRBV4-1|.|.
CASSQDYAGLGEQFF
TGCGCCAGCAGCCAAGACTACGCAGGGCTTGGTGAGCAGTTCTTC
>TRBJ2-4|TRBV4-3|.|.
CASSLTAFLGDIQYF
TGCGCCAGCAGCCTAACGGCCTTCCTTGGAGACATTCAGTACTTC
>TRBJ2-1|TRBV5-8|.|.
CASRLMETVYNEQFF
TGTGCCAGCAGGCTTATGGAGACTGTTTACAATGAGCAGTTCTTC
>TRBJ2-7|TRBV5-1|.|TRBD1
CASSTTGVEQYF
TGCGCCAGCAGCACGACAGGGGTCGAGCAGTACTTC
>TRBJ2-1|TRBV4-3|once|.
CASSQGGGYNEQFF
TGCGCCAGCAGCCAAGGGGGCGGATACAATGAGCAGTTCTTC
>TRBJ2-3|TRBV7-8|.|TRBD2
CASSLVSGGANRGDTQYF
TGTGCCAGCAGCTTGGTTAGCGGGGGGGCTAATCGGGGAGATACGCAGTATTTT
>TRBJ1-2|TRBV6-4|.|.
CASSQGNNYGYTF
TGTGCCAGCAGTCAGGGGAATAACTATGGCTACACCTTC
>TRBJ1-5|TRBV28|.|.
CANSWRGPQHF
TGTGCCAACAGTTGGAGGGGGCCCCAGCATTTT
>TRBJ2-1|TRBV6-5|.|.
CASSRTGKSYNEQFF
TGTGCCAGCAGTCGTACAGGGAAGAGTTACAATGAGCAGTTCTTC
>TRBJ1-1|TRBV11-2|.|.
CASSLGRENTEAFF
TGTGCCAGCAGCTTAGGGCGGGAAAACACTGAAGCTTTCTTT
>TRBJ1-2|TRBV6-5|.|TRBD1
CASSPTGDVYGYTF
TGTGCCAGCAGCCCCACAGGGGACGTCTATGGCTACACCTTC
>TRBJ2-7|TRBV28|.|TRBD2
CASSFVREGTYEQYF
TGTGCCAGCAGTTTCGTCCGGGAGGGAACCTACGAGCAGTACTTC